This TCR beta chain was recorded in a study of blood T cell repertoires in COVID-19. Study overall: Sites across the United States, Italy and Spain contributed samples from acute and convalescent COVID-19.

The ends were cut back, 3 bases at V and 2 bases at J, with 8 bases in the middle. The CDR3 is 15 residues long. In germline, CDR1 is KGHSH, CDR2 LQKENI. Source study methods: Estimation of nucleated cell counts relied on the amplification of reference gene primers. This table comes from immunoSEQ multiplex PCR, and its TCRdb copy is limited to in-frame clones, with some not included. The V and J calls and clone size come from that table; D and trimming were worked out from the DNA. The sample yields around 240,000 clones, 65% to 90% seen once. Sequenced sample: peripheral blood. The clonotype was recovered from a woman aged 40 to 49 who had recovered from COVID-19. The V call is TRBV18, the J call TRBJ2-6; D is undetermined. The CDR3 nucleotides are TGTGCCAGCTCACCGAGTCGAGCTGGGGCCAACGTCCTGACTTTC. This sequence encodes CASSPSRAGANVLTF.